The 25 T cell receptor beta chains reported below all come from one sample, sequenced in a study of shared clonotypes between healthy human individuals. Measured with immunoSEQ multiplex PCR; TCRdb has only the in-frame clones, and not every one. The data contain about 1.1 million clones, 78% of them singletons. The sequenced material came from memory CD4+ T cells from PBMCs. Subset of the sample: CD45RA-negative fraction. The receptors were sampled from a young man in good health. Some clones in this sample may be carry-over from other donors' samples.

V usage is TRBV6-1 and J usage is TRBJ1-2, with D possibly matching TRBD1 (6 bases). V was trimmed by 7 bases and J by 3 bases, leaving 18 bases between them. Germline CDR1 MNHNS, CDR2 SASEGT. The CDR3 runs 15 residues. The CDR3 sequence is CASIPDRTRHYGYTF. In nucleotides, the CDR3 is TGTGCCAGCATTCCCGACAGGACGAGGCACTATGGCTACACCTTC.

This chain joins TRBV7-2 and TRBJ1-3, with a possible D match to TRBD1 (6 bases). Germline CDR1 SGHTA, CDR2 FQGNSA. This CDR3 has 17 residues. Trimming removed 5 bases at V and 4 bases at J, with 21 bases between. The CDR3 sequence is CASSPTYRDIIGNTIYF. The CDR3 DNA is TGTGCCAGCAGCCCCACCTACAGGGACATTATAGGAAACACCATATATTTT.

This clone occurred many times. The V gene is TRBV7-2, the J gene TRBJ2-7; D unresolved. The length of the CDR3 is 14 residues. CDR1 is SGHTA and CDR2 is FQGNSA in the germline V gene. The V gene lost 1 base and the J gene lost 9 bases, with 16 bases spanning the gap. CDR3 bases: TGTGCCAGCAGCTTAGGAGGCAGCCCACCGGGGCAGTACTTC. Amino acid sequence: CASSLGGSPPGQYF.

In this sample, this clone turned up a few times. A read error may be the cause here, since a much bigger clone is one base away. This sequence joins TRBV9 and TRBJ2-6; 7 bases map to TRBD2. The germline V gene encodes CDR1 SGDLS and CDR2 YYNGEE. After removal of 7 bases from V and 0 bases from J, the junction contained 1 base not matched to a gene. There are 14 residues in the CDR3. The CDR3 sequence is CASGGGSGANVLTF. In nucleotides, the CDR3 is TGTGCCAGCGGCGGGGGCTCTGGGGCCAACGTCCTGACTTTC.

The CDR3 reads CAWSVPRRPGNTIYF. Written as DNA, the CDR3 is TGTGCCTGGAGTGTACCTCGAAGGCCTGGAAACACCATATATTTT. This rearrangement joins TRBV30 to TRBJ1-3; no clear D gene. CDR1 is GTSNPN, CDR2 SVGIG, per germline (reference sequence). V lost 0 bases to trimming and J lost 2 bases, with 11 bases between them. This CDR3 comprises 15 residues.

This CDR3 reads CASSFLRGVGTEAFF. The CDR3 DNA reads TGTGCCAGCAGTTTTCTGAGGGGGGTGGGCACTGAAGCTTTCTTT. The J gene is TRBJ1-1, the V gene TRBV28, with D possibly matching TRBD1 (6 bases). The ends were cut back, 3 bases at V and 4 bases at J, with 15 bases in the middle. CDR3 size: 15 residues. CDR1 MDHEN and CDR2 SYDVKM come from the germline V gene.

This chain uses TRBV28 with TRBJ1-3; D is undetermined. Germline CDR1 and CDR2: MDHEN and SYDVKM. Trimming stripped 5 bases from V and 0 bases from J, with 17 bases between. The CDR3 length is 17 residues. CDR3 sequence: CASSGPGVGISGNTIYF. DNA of the CDR3: TGTGCCAGCAGTGGTCCTGGTGTAGGGATCTCTGGAAACACCATATATTTT.

A note on this clone: Other nucleotide sequences from this sample produce the same CDR3. This chain connects TRBV5-1 to TRBJ2-1; no definite D call. From germline, CDR1 is SGHRS and CDR2 YFSETQ. V dropped 0 bases and J dropped 2 bases, with 6 bases sitting between them. This CDR3 comprises 14 residues. DNA for the CDR3: TGCGCCAGCAGCTTGGGGTCCCCCTACAATGAGCAGTTCTTC. Translated, it gives CASSLGSPYNEQFF. Together with reference TRBV5-1 and TRBJ2-1, the CDR3 gives the full variable domain: KAGVTQTPRYLIKTRGQQVTLSCSPISGHRSVSWYQQTPGQGLQFLFEYFSETQRNKGNFPGRFSGRQFSNSRSEMNVSTLELGDSALYLCASSLGSPYNEQFFGPGTRLTVL.

The rearrangement joins TRBV5-1 to TRBJ1-1; TRBD1 matches 8 bases. V lost 5 bases, J lost 5 bases, and 11 bases stayed unmatched. This CDR3 is built from 15 residues. The V gene's germline CDR1 is SGHRS and CDR2 YFSETQ. In nucleotides, the CDR3 is TGCGCCAGCAGGCTAAATTACAGGGGGGTAACTGAAGCTTTCTTT. Protein product: CASRLNYRGVTEAFF.

The J gene is TRBJ2-7, the V gene TRBV27; D might be TRBD2 (6 bases). V lost 6 bases, J lost 0 bases, and 15 bases lay in between. CDR3 size: 15 residues. Germline V CDR1 and CDR2: MNHEY, SMNVEV (reference sequence). CDR3 sequence reads: CASRGRQGSSYEQYF. In nucleotides, the CDR3 is TGTGCCAGCAGGGGGAGGCAGGGTAGCTCCTACGAGCAGTACTTC.

This clone occurred a few times. V gene TRBV9 combines with J gene TRBJ2-1; TRBD2 might be the D (6 bases). CDR1 and CDR2 (germline): SGDLS, YYNGEE. Between the trimmed V and J ends, which lost 2 bases and 9 bases, there was a span of 15 bases. The CDR3 consists of 14 residues. CDR3 residues: CASSVFGTRSEQFF. In nucleotides, the CDR3 is TGTGCCAGCAGCGTCTTTGGGACTCGGAGTGAGCAGTTCTTC.

This chain uses TRBV2 with TRBJ2-7; 8 positions agree with TRBD2. This CDR3 region has 15 residues. Germline values: CDR1 SNHLY, CDR2 FYNNEI. The junction had 5 bases not matched to a gene; V was cut back by 4 bases and J by 0 bases. The DNA for the CDR3 is TGTGCCAGCAGTGGTCTAGCGGGCAGCTCCTACGAGCAGTACTTC. It specifies CASSGLAGSSYEQYF.

The chain's CDR3 is CASSYGGDGTGEQYF. The CDR3 region has the DNA TGTGCCAGCAGTTATGGCGGGGACGGCACGGGCGAGCAGTACTTC. The chain is built from TRBV6-5 and TRBJ2-7; tentatively, D is TRBD2 (6 bases). Germline V CDR1 and CDR2: MNHEY, SVGAGI. V gave up 3 bases and J gave up 6 bases, with 18 bases separating them. This CDR3 is 15 amino acids long.

This clone turned up a few times. The chain couples TRBV28 to TRBJ2-1; 9 bases line up with TRBD2. CDR1 is MDHEN and CDR2 is SYDVKM in the germline V gene. The CDR3 consists of 15 residues. Germline trimming cut 2 bases from V and 3 bases from J; bases unmatched to any gene: 2. The CDR3 coding sequence is TGTGCCAGCAGTTTACTTAGCGGGAGCTACAATGAGCAGTTCTTC. Its protein is CASSLLSGSYNEQFF. The variable domain in full, completed from reference TRBV28 and TRBJ2-1, reads DVKVTQSSRYLVKRTGEKVFLECVQDMDHENMFWYRQDPGLGLRLIYFSYDVKMKEKGDIPEGYSVSREKKERFSLILESASTNQTSMYLCASSLLSGSYNEQFFGPGTRLTVL.

Comments on this clone: The junction does not match germline at one end; this may be a read error. This rearrangement joins TRBV3-1 (or the pseudogene TRBV3-2) to TRBJ2-3, with D possibly being TRBD2 (5 bases). The CDR3 spans 9 residues. Germline V CDR1 and CDR2: LGHDT, YNNKEL (reference sequence). CDR3 in DNA: TGTGCCAGCAGCGCCGGGAAGAATTTT. This codes for CASSAGKNF.

This chain links TRBV9 with TRBJ2-5; D remains unclear. The germline V and J ends were trimmed by 3 bases and 5 bases, with 14 bases remaining between them. Per germline, CDR1 SGDLS and CDR2 YYNGEE. CDR3 size: 14 residues. Here the CDR3 DNA reads TGTGCCAGCAGCGCCGACTCGTTCCGTGAGACCCAGTACTTC. As protein: CASSADSFRETQYF.

V is TRBV5-1 and J is TRBJ2-6; the D is unclear. The CDR3 consists of 14 residues. CDR1 is SGHRS and CDR2 is YFSETQ in the germline V gene. With 6 bases removed from V and 4 bases from J, the gap between germline ends came to 11 bases. CDR3 coding DNA: TGCGCCAGCATCGAAGGGTCCGGGGCCAACGTCCTGACTTTC. Its translation: CASIEGSGANVLTF.

The J gene is TRBJ2-5, the V gene TRBV15; D unresolved. With 0 bases removed from V and 0 bases from J, the gap between germline ends came to 8 bases. The V gene's germline CDR1 is LNHNV and CDR2 YYDKDF (reference sequence). The CDR3 runs to 15 residues. The CDR3 DNA sequence: TGTGCCACCAGCAGAGATGTCACTAACCAAGAGACCCAGTACTTC. It specifies CATSRDVTNQETQYF.

The chain is built from TRBV6-5 and TRBJ2-7, with unresolved D. Between the trimmed V and J ends, which lost 0 bases and 3 bases, there was a span of 9 bases. The CDR3 totals 14 residues. The germline gives CDR1 MNHEY, CDR2 SVGAGI. CDR3 loop: CASSYSAQLYEQYF. DNA for the CDR3: TGTGCCAGCAGTTACTCCGCACAGCTCTACGAGCAGTACTTC.

This chain uses TRBV30 with TRBJ2-2; the D is unclear. Germline V gene data show CDR1 as GTSNPN and CDR2 as SVGIG (reference sequence). With 2 bases removed from V and 1 base from J, the gap between germline ends came to 8 bases. This CDR3 has 14 amino acids. The chain's CDR3 is CAWSPYMNTGELFF. In nucleotides, the CDR3 is TGTGCCTGGAGTCCATACATGAACACCGGGGAGCTGTTTTTT.

This clone was seen more than once but under ten times. The chain employs TRBV18 and TRBJ2-1, with D possibly matching TRBD2 (5 bases). Trimming removed 4 bases from V and 0 bases from J, with 10 bases in between. The germline gives CDR1 KGHSH, CDR2 LQKENI. This CDR3 is 15 amino acids long. The CDR3 protein is CASSQGLSSYNEQFF. The CDR3 coding sequence is TGTGCCAGCTCACAAGGACTTAGCTCCTACAATGAGCAGTTCTTC.

In this sample, this clone turned up a few times. The same CDR3 also results from other DNA sequences found in this sample. The DNA for the CDR3 is TGTGCCAGCAGCCAGGGCTTGGACACTGAAGCTTTCTTT. This translates into CASSQGLDTEAFF. This sequence joins TRBV14 and TRBJ1-1; D unresolved. The CDR3 runs 13 residues. Trimming shortened V by 3 bases and J by 3 bases, and 8 bases separated the two germline ends. Per the germline V gene, CDR1 is SGHDN and CDR2 is FVKESK. Full variable domain (rest looked up from reference TRBV14 and TRBJ1-1): EAGVTQFPSHSVIEKGQTVTLRCDPISGHDNLYWYRRVMGKEIKFLLHFVKESKQDESGMPNNRFLAERTGGTYSTLKVQPAELEDSGVYFCASSQGLDTEAFFGQGTRLTVV.

This chain joins TRBV11-2 and TRBJ1-4; D not certain. In germline, CDR1 is SGHAT, CDR2 FQNNGV. Trimming left V 2 bases short and J 7 bases short, with 8 bases between. The CDR3 contains 13 residues. The CDR3 sequence is CASSLYEAEKLFF. As DNA, the CDR3 is TGTGCCAGCAGCTTATACGAGGCTGAAAAACTGTTTTTT.

With respect to this clone: A read error is possible here, since a much larger clone lies one base away. The CDR3 region is CASSPRGETQYF. The CDR3 region has the DNA TGTGCCAGCAGCCCCCGGGGGGAGACCCAGTACTTC. The V and J genes are TRBV28 and TRBJ2-5, with D maybe TRBD2 (6 bases). CDR3 length: 12 residues. Looked up from germline, CDR1 is MDHEN and CDR2 is SYDVKM. V was pared by 6 bases and J by 5 bases, with 10 bases between.

Regarding this clone: Germline and junction disagree at one end, which may indicate a read error. Different DNA sequences within this sample yield the same CDR3. This chain links TRBV11-2 with TRBJ2-1, with TRBD2 identical over 8 bases. In germline, CDR1 is SGHAT, CDR2 FQNNGV. The CDR3 runs 14 residues. CDR3 sequence (DNA): TGTGCCAGCAGCTTATTATCGGGAGGGCATGAACAGTTCTTC. Protein: CASSLLSGGHEQFF.